These T cell receptor beta chains were read from a single sample in a study of shared clonotypes between healthy human individuals. Profiled with immunoSEQ multiplex PCR; TCRdb holds only in-frame clones, not every one. The data contain about 2.3 million clones, roughly 93% of them singletons. Sequencing input: naive CD4+ T cells from PBMCs. These receptors originate from a man aged 18 to 30 in good health. Some clones in this sample may be carry-over from other donors' samples. Both conserved end residues are part of each CDR3.

TRBV29-1 | CSVGIGSYEQYF
TRBV4-1 | CASSQEHSTDTQYF
TRBV5-1 | CASSLDSSNQPQHF
TRBV27 | CASSFPDTGELFF
TRBV6-5 | CASSPNQGSSYEQYF
TRBV30 | CARKEVLNEKLFF
TRBV6-1 | CASSPRQGSNEKLFF
TRBV5-1 | CASFSGPVGEQYF
TRBV12-2 | CASRLADRGERVKNIQYF
TRBV5-1 | CASSFSPREPQHF
TRBV5-1 | CASSLAGAAGSYNEQFF
TRBV6-1 | CASSPRTNQPQHF
TRBV5-1 | CASSLGNEQYF
TRBV14 | CASSSEATTRRITGELFF
TRBV5-1 | CASSSTPGTGGSEAFF
TRBV28 | CASSLWGGIEQYF
TRBV5-1 | CASSLAVEQNYGYTF
TRBV5-4 | CASSLRTGVATQYF
TRBV5-6 | CASSTTGGSNTEAFF
TRBV19 | CASRGQGTTEAFF
TRBV6-6 | CASSLQGFSGNTIYF
TRBV27 | CASSLWGREYNEQFF
TRBV28 | CASSGSGRFVNEQFF
TRBV6-1 | CASCFSDYSNQPQHF
TRBV7-9 | CASSLSQDTYEQYF
TRBV7-3 | CASSLRVLGTGELFF
TRBV4-3 | CASSQEWTLMGEQYF
TRBV30 | CAWSAGAGNTIYF
TRBV5-1 | CASSVSGGKQETQYF
TRBV28 | CASSYQKSGYTF
TRBV28 | CTSSSPPGNEQYF
TRBV6-5 | CASTLKNPMNTEAFF
TRBV20-1 | CSASLRETQYF
TRBV5-3 | CARSLFRQGGTEAFF
TRBV20-1 | CSAQENEKLFF
TRBV18 | CASSQQNRIGYTF
TRBV28 | CASVGGGLGQGYMNTEAFF
TRBV18 | CASSPLQEISYEQYF
TRBV7-2 | CASSLRTSGWDTSYEQYF
TRBV14 | CASSRGGSLPEQYF
TRBV20-1 | CSGPENYGYTF